This TCR beta chain originates from a study of cytomegalovirus exposure and HLA in healthy donors. The CDR3 totals 16 residues. Germline loops: CDR1 SGHNT, CDR2 YYREEE (reference sequence). Trimming at V came to 5 bases and at J to 2 bases, leaving 11 bases not matched to a gene. PCR amplification relied on 60 Vbeta primers (plus 13 Jbeta primers). Sequencing was performed with immunoSEQ multiplex PCR; in TCRdb, only in-frame clones are kept and a portion is missing. This sample has 110,000 to 150,000 clones, with around four fifths found just once. The receptor was isolated from a male donor in good health and CMV-seronegative. Sequenced input: PBMCs. This chain joins TRBV5-4 and TRBJ2-7; 9 bases map to TRBD2. The CDR3 spells CASSGGGREGTYEQYF. The CDR3 nucleotides read TGTGCCAGCAGTGGGGGGGGGCGGGAGGGCACCTACGAGCAGTACTTC.